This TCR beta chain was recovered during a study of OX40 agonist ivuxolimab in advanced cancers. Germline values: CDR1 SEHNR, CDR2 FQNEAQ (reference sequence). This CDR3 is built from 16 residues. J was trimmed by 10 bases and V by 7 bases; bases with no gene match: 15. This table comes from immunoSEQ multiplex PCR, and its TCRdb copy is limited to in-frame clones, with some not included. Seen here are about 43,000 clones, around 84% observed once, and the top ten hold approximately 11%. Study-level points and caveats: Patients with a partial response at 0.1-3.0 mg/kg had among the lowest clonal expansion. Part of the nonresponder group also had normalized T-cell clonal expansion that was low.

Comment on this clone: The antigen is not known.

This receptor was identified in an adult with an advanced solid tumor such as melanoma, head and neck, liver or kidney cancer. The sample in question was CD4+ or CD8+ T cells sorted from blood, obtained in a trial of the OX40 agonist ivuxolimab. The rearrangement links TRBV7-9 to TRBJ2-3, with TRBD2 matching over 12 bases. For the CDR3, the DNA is TGTGCCAGCACCCCCCCTCTAGCGGGAGGGTCTGTTTCGCAGTATTTT. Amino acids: CASTPPLAGGSVSQYF.